Each of the 13 T cell receptor beta chains below was sequenced from the same sample in a study of cytomegalovirus exposure and HLA in healthy donors. Repertoires were generated with immunoSEQ multiplex PCR, while TCRdb's copy carries only in-frame clones and drops some. The data hold around 300,000 clones, with 80% to 90% observed a single time. Sequencing was carried out using PBMCs. All receptors derive from a woman between 18 and 30 years old in good health and CMV-seronegative.

This sequence joins TRBV7-9 and TRBJ1-5; 9 nucleotides match TRBD1. The germline V gene encodes CDR1 SEHNR and CDR2 FQNEAQ (reference sequence). The CDR3 loop spans 16 amino acids. J lost 0 bases, V lost 6 bases, and 6 bases had no gene match. In DNA, the CDR3 is TGTGCCAGCAGTCGACAGGGGGTCAATAGCAATCAGCCCCAGCATTTT. Its protein is CASSRQGVNSNQPQHF.

CDR3 region: CASSVRTGVETQYF. As DNA, the CDR3 is TGTGCCAGCAGCGTACGGACAGGGGTGGAGACCCAGTACTTC. The J gene is TRBJ2-5, the V gene TRBV9, with 9 positions matching TRBD1. The ends lost 1 base at V and 5 bases at J; junction bases unmatched: 3. The CDR3 runs 14 residues. The germline V gene encodes CDR1 SGDLS and CDR2 YYNGEE. The complete variable domain, with remaining parts taken from reference TRBV9 and TRBJ2-5, reads DSGVTQTPKHLITATGQRVTLRCSPRSGDLSVYWYQQSLDQGLQFLIQYYNGEERAKGNILERFSAQQFPDLHSELNLSSLELGDSALYFCASSVRTGVETQYFGPGTRLLVL.

This sequence joins TRBV5-5 and TRBJ1-2; D ambiguous. CDR1 is SGHKS, CDR2 YYEKEE, per germline (reference sequence). Between the trimmed V and J ends, which lost 0 bases and 7 bases, there was a span of 7 bases. CDR3 length: 12 amino acids. Written as DNA, the CDR3 is TGTGCCAGCAGCTTGGTTGACACTGGCTACACCTTC. Protein product: CASSLVDTGYTF.

The chain is built from TRBV27 and TRBJ1-4, with TRBD1 identical over 9 bases. The CDR3 is made up of 16 amino acids. The V segment lost 5 bases and the J segment 4 bases; nucleotides outside the gene matches: 8. Germline CDR1 and CDR2: MNHEY and SMNVEV (reference sequence). The CDR3 DNA reads TGTGCCAGCAGTCCTCCCGGGACAGGGATTAATGAAAAACTGTTTTTT. Its protein product is CASSPPGTGINEKLFF.

The rearrangement links TRBV5-1 to TRBJ1-2; maybe TRBD1 (5 bases). Germline-derived CDR1 and CDR2 are SGHRS and YFSETQ. V lost 0 bases, J lost 11 bases, and 20 bases lay in between. This CDR3 has 15 residues. CDR3 nucleotides: TGCGCCAGCAGCTTGGACCAACAGGTCGCAAGAGGATACACCTTC. Translated: CASSLDQQVARGYTF.

The table lists this clone with a few counts. The chain carries TRBV2 and TRBJ2-7; 11 positions match TRBD1. Germline values: CDR1 SNHLY, CDR2 FYNNEI. J lost 3 bases, V lost 9 bases, and 4 bases had no gene match. The CDR3 has 13 amino acids. The CDR3 loop reads CARTGTGGYEQYF. CDR3 DNA: TGTGCCAGGACCGGGACAGGGGGCTACGAGCAGTACTTC.

The CDR3 nucleotides are TGTGCCAGCAGCCGCGACAGTATACAAGAGACCCAGTACTTC. As protein: CASSRDSIQETQYF. This rearrangement joins TRBV11-3 to TRBJ2-5; D is possibly TRBD1 (5 bases). V was clipped by 5 bases and J by 2 bases, with 12 bases between them. Germline CDR1 is SGHNT and CDR2 is YENEEA. The CDR3 runs to 14 residues.

This clone was observed a few times. The chain couples TRBV6-5 to TRBJ2-7; D might be TRBD2 (6 bases). Trimming left V 4 bases short and J 4 bases short, with 14 bases between. Germline values: CDR1 MNHEY, CDR2 SVGAGI. The CDR3 consists of 14 residues. The CDR3 DNA reads as TGTGCCAGCAGTTTGTCGAGGAGGGCGTACGAGCAGTACTTC. Its protein product is CASSLSRRAYEQYF.

There are a few counts of this clone. The chain carries TRBV5-1 and TRBJ1-6; D perhaps matches TRBD1 (6 bases). In germline, CDR1 is SGHRS, CDR2 YFSETQ. This CDR3 is 13 amino acids long. With 2 bases removed from V and 10 bases from J, the gap between germline ends came to 10 bases. CDR3 nucleotide sequence: TGCGCCAGCAGCTTTTCAGGGGACTCACCCCTCCACTTT. It codes for CASSFSGDSPLHF.

The chain recombines TRBV4-1 with TRBJ1-5; D not certain. The CDR3 is 15 amino acids. The V gene lost 0 bases and the J gene lost 2 bases, with 8 bases spanning the gap. CDR1 and CDR2 (germline): MGHRA, YSYEKL. CDR3 DNA: TGCGCCAGCAGCCAAGATGAGGTACGCAATCAGCCCCAGCATTTT. Translated: CASSQDEVRNQPQHF.

V gene TRBV5-1 combines with J gene TRBJ2-2, with D maybe TRBD2 (5 bases). V was clipped by 2 bases and J by 3 bases, with 11 bases between them. This CDR3 is built from 15 residues. Germline lookup yields CDR1 SGHRS and CDR2 YFSETQ. Here the CDR3 DNA reads TGCGCCAGCAGCTTCCGGCTAGCAGACACCGGGGAGCTGTTTTTT. Translated: CASSFRLADTGELFF.

This clone was counted a few times. The chain couples TRBV11-2 to TRBJ2-7; maybe TRBD1 (5 bases). V lost 6 bases and J 12 bases, leaving 18 bases between the germline ends. The CDR3 is 12 residues long. Germline V gene data show CDR1 as SGHAT and CDR2 as FQNNGV. The CDR3 loop is CASSLWGRVPYF. CDR3 DNA: TGTGCCAGCAGTCTTTGGGGCCGGGTACCGTACTTC.

The V and J genes are TRBV12-2 and TRBJ2-3; the table's D gene call, TRBD2, was not cross checked with the DNA. TRBV12-2 is tagged as a pseudogene. The CDR3 is 16 amino acids. The CDR3, as DNA: TGTGCAAGTCGCTTAGGTGGGGGAGGACTCACAGATACGCAGTATTTT. Protein: CASRLGGGGLTDTQYF.